The 22 T cell receptor beta chains below come from one sample, sequenced in a study of breast tumors, draining lymph nodes, adjacent tissues (dated by TCRdb to about 2016). Libraries were constructed by multiplex PCR. Sequenced using an Illumina HiSeq 2000. TCRdb reran the public reads through fastp at Q25 and MiXCR, keeping productive beta chains. Entries that share a CDR3 protein sequence are merged under the most common genes and DNA. This sample has about 100,000 distinct CDR3 sequences in its table, and approximately 21% of those were observed once. Under 1.5% of the sample is taken by the ten largest. The axillary draining lymph nodes of breast cancer patients were the source of the lymph node samples. Sequencing was done on a sample of axillary lymph node tissue. The origin of the receptors is a female donor with breast cancer. Some clones in this sample may be carry-over from other donors' samples.

This clonotype came up many times. This sequence joins TRBV12-3 or TRBV12-4 and TRBJ1-5; the match to TRBD1 covers 7 bases. This CDR3 has 15 residues. V lost 3 bases, J lost 6 bases, and 8 bases stayed unmatched. The CDR3 here is CASSFRGGGGQPQHF. The CDR3 coding sequence is TGTGCCAGCAGTTTTAGAGGGGGCGGAGGTCAGCCCCAGCATTTT.

This clonotype has ten or more counts. The chain is built from TRBV5-6 and TRBJ2-7, with D possibly matching TRBD1 (7 bases). Germline V gene lookup returns CDR1 SGHDT and CDR2 YYEEEE. Trimming removed 4 bases from V and 4 bases from J, with 12 bases in between. CDR3 length: 13 amino acids. The CDR3: CASSRGTDYEQYF. In nucleotides, the CDR3 is TGTGCCAGCAGCCGGGGGACAGATTACGAGCAGTACTTC.

Written as DNA, the CDR3 is TGTGCCAGCAGTTTCGAACGGTCATTTGGCACTGAAGCTTTCTTT. Translated, it gives CASSFERSFGTEAFF. This sequence joins TRBV27 and TRBJ1-1, with unresolved D. The CDR3 extends over 15 amino acids. CDR1 and CDR2 (germline): MNHEY, SMNVEV (reference sequence). The V end was cut by 3 bases, the J end by 4 bases, with 15 bases between.

The rearrangement joins TRBV7-2 to TRBJ2-1; 7 positions agree with TRBD2. The CDR3 spans 15 residues. V trimming: 6 bases; J trimming: 4 bases; junction bases outside the gene matches: 9. CDR1 and CDR2 from the germline V gene are SGHTA and FQGNSA. The CDR3 DNA sequence: TGTGCCAGCAGTCGAGACGGGACTACGTACAATGAGCAGTTCTTC. Residues: CASSRDGTTYNEQFF.

This clonotype was detected many times. The chain carries TRBV9 and TRBJ1-3; unclear D gene. The length of the CDR3 is 12 residues. V gave up 4 bases and J gave up 4 bases, with 6 bases separating them. CDR1 and CDR2 (germline): SGDLS, YYNGEE. CDR3 sequence (DNA): TGTGCCAGCAGCTTAGGGGGAAACACCATATATTTT. Translating gives CASSLGGNTIYF.

A remark on this clonotype: A read error is possible here, since a much larger clone lies one base away. The gene calls are TRBV6-2 or TRBV6-3 and TRBJ1-6, with D unresolved. CDR3 length equals 13 residues. Germline-derived CDR1 and CDR2 are MNHEY and SVGEGT. Trimming left V 2 bases short and J 4 bases short, with 3 bases between. The CDR3 sequence: CASSYTYNSPLHF. The DNA for the CDR3 is TGTGCCAGCAGTTACACGTATAATTCACCCCTCCACTTT.

J is TRBJ1-1 and V is TRBV5-1; no definite D call. The germline V gene has CDR1 SGHRS and CDR2 YFSETQ. V shed 5 bases and J shed 1 base, with 6 bases lying between them. The CDR3 contains 12 residues. This CDR3 is CASRRGNTEAFF. DNA of the CDR3: TGCGCCAGCAGGCGAGGGAACACTGAAGCTTTCTTT. Variable domain in full (rest from reference TRBV5-1 and TRBJ1-1): KAGVTQTPRYLIKTRGQQVTLSCSPISGHRSVSWYQQTPGQGLQFLFEYFSETQRNKGNFPGRFSGRQFSNSRSEMNVSTLELGDSALYLCASRRGNTEAFFGQGTRLTVV.

This clonotype has at least ten counts. This sequence joins TRBV19 and TRBJ1-4; TRBD1 matches 9 bases. This CDR3 spans 13 amino acids. Trimming took 4 bases from V and 12 from J; bases not matched to a gene: 6. The V gene's germline CDR1 is LNHDA and CDR2 SQIVND (reference sequence). CDR3 DNA sequence: TGTGCCAGTAGTAAATTACACAGGGGGCAACTGTTTTTT. It codes for CASSKLHRGQLFF.

This clonotype was counted many times. This rearrangement joins TRBV2 to TRBJ2-7; 7 bases align to TRBD1. Germline CDR1 and CDR2: SNHLY and FYNNEI. J lost 0 bases, V lost 9 bases, and 5 bases had no gene match. The CDR3 length is 13 residues. The CDR3 here is CARTGQSSYEQYF. In DNA, the CDR3 is TGTGCCAGGACGGGACAGAGCTCCTACGAGCAGTACTTC. Drawing the rest from reference TRBV2 and TRBJ2-7, the complete variable domain is EPEVTQTPSHQVTQMGQEVILRCVPISNHLYFYWYRQILGQKVEFLVSFYNNEISEKSEIFDDQFSVERPDGSNFTLKIRSTKLEDSAMYFCARTGQSSYEQYFGPGTRLTVT.

This clonotype came up many times. The rearrangement uses TRBV29-1 and TRBJ1-2, with D unresolved. Germline loops: CDR1 SQVTM, CDR2 ANQGSEA. This CDR3 has 9 residues. Trimming removed 6 bases at V and 8 bases at J, with 7 bases between. The CDR3 region is CSVADGYTF. CDR3 nucleotide sequence: TGCAGCGTAGCGGACGGCTACACCTTC.

Note on this clonotype: This may be a read error: a much more frequent sequence differs by one nucleotide. The CDR3 end shows no conserved phenylalanine or tryptophan, and so a read error is likely. The V and J genes are TRBV5-1 and TRBJ1-2; no clear D gene. The germline gives CDR1 SGHRS, CDR2 YFSETQ. V lost 3 bases and J lost 3, with 6 bases in between. This CDR3 comprises 12 residues. CDR3 protein: CASSSQDYGYTS. The CDR3 region has the DNA TGCGCCAGCAGCTCTCAGGACTATGGCTACACCTCC.

This clonotype was counted between two and nine times. The chain links TRBV28 to TRBJ1-2; maybe TRBD1 (5 bases). The CDR3 consists of 14 residues. V shed 10 bases and J shed 1 base, with 16 bases lying between them. Germline CDR1 is MDHEN and CDR2 is SYDVKM. Here the CDR3 reads CATGTRGSNYGYTF. CDR3 in DNA: TGTGCCACAGGGACCCGAGGGAGTAACTATGGCTACACCTTC.

The chain carries TRBV20-1 and TRBJ2-7; D gene uncertain. The CDR3 length is 15 residues. V was cut by 0 bases and J by 0 bases, with 12 bases left in between. In germline, CDR1 is DFQATT, CDR2 SNEGSKA (reference sequence). CDR3 amino acids: CSARDHDRNSYEQYF. The CDR3, as DNA: TGCAGTGCTAGAGATCATGACCGCAACTCCTACGAGCAGTACTTC.

This clonotype was detected ten times or more. The genes are TRBV29-1 and TRBJ1-2, with a tentative D call TRBD1 (5 bases). This CDR3 is built from 11 residues. CDR1 is SQVTM and CDR2 is ANQGSEA in the germline V gene. Trimming shortened V by 4 bases and J by 8 bases, and 11 bases separated the two germline ends. The CDR3 here is CSVVEGKGYTF. The CDR3 DNA reads TGCAGCGTTGTAGAGGGGAAGGGCTACACCTTC.

This clonotype was found many times. The chain couples TRBV5-5 to TRBJ2-3; D gene unclear. V dropped 1 base and J dropped 4 bases, with 10 bases sitting between them. This CDR3 contains 14 residues. CDR1 is SGHKS and CDR2 is YYEKEE in the germline V gene (reference sequence). The CDR3: CASSLNRASDTQYF. DNA for the CDR3: TGTGCCAGCAGCTTGAACCGGGCCTCAGATACGCAGTATTTT.

The CDR3 loop reads CSGTDGNTEAFF. The CDR3 DNA reads TGCAGCGGTACGGACGGGAACACTGAAGCTTTCTTT. This chain links TRBV29-1 with TRBJ1-1; D is unclear. Germline-derived CDR1 and CDR2 are SQVTM and ANQGSEA. The CDR3 is made up of 12 amino acids. V dropped 7 bases and J dropped 1 base, with 10 bases sitting between them.

Many counts were recorded for this clonotype. The chain has TRBV19 and TRBJ2-3; 10 bases align to TRBD1. Germline assignment: CDR1 LNHDA and CDR2 SQIVND (reference sequence). V gave up 3 bases and J gave up 4 bases; unmatched junction bases: 4. The CDR3 loop spans 15 amino acids. This CDR3 is CASSIPGQGSDTQYF. In DNA, the CDR3 is TGTGCCAGTAGTATCCCGGGACAGGGGTCAGATACGCAGTATTTT.

In this sample, this clonotype turned up once. The genes are TRBV20-1 and TRBJ1-1, with TRBD1 identical over 8 bases. The CDR3 runs 14 residues. Germline V gene sequence: CDR1 DFQATT, CDR2 SNEGSKA (reference sequence). Germline trimming cut 6 bases from V and 0 bases from J; bases unmatched to any gene: 6. In DNA form, the CDR3 reads TGCAGTGCCCCCAGGGGGCTTATGAACACTGAAGCTTTCTTT. Its translation is CSAPRGLMNTEAFF.

The gene calls are TRBV14 and TRBJ1-1, with a tentative D call TRBD1 (5 bases). Germline V gene sequence: CDR1 SGHDN, CDR2 FVKESK. CDR3 size: 15 residues. With 2 bases removed from V and 0 bases from J, the gap between germline ends came to 10 bases. The CDR3 spells CASSQLGGMNTEAFF. Here the CDR3 DNA reads TGTGCCAGCAGCCAACTTGGGGGAATGAACACTGAAGCTTTCTTT.

This clonotype has at least ten counts. This chain joins TRBV5-6 and TRBJ2-2; 7 bases fit TRBD2. Unmatched junction bases numbered 10, after V lost 1 base and J lost 7 bases. This CDR3 region has 16 residues. Looked up from germline, CDR1 is SGHDT and CDR2 is YYEEEE. The DNA of the CDR3 is TGTGCCAGCAGCTTGAGAGCGGGGAGGAGGCGCGGGGAGCTGTTTTTT. Translation: CASSLRAGRRRGELFF.

The gene calls are TRBV28 and TRBJ2-3, with 7 bases that match TRBD2. The CDR3 consists of 18 residues. The germline gives CDR1 MDHEN, CDR2 SYDVKM. The V gene end was trimmed by 3 bases and the J gene end by 3 bases; junction bases not matched to a gene: 15. The CDR3 DNA follows: TGTGCCAGCAGTTTTCGGTCGGAAATAGCGGGCCAAACAGATACGCAGTATTTT. As protein: CASSFRSEIAGQTDTQYF.

This chain joins TRBV24-1 and TRBJ2-3, with D maybe TRBD1 (6 bases). Trimming shortened V by 3 bases and J by 6 bases, and 15 bases separated the two germline ends. Germline V gene sequence: CDR1 KGHDR, CDR2 SFDVKD. This CDR3 has 15 amino acids. The CDR3 region has the DNA TGTGCCACCAGTGATAAAACCCGACAGGTGGATACGCAGTATTTT. Its translation: CATSDKTRQVDTQYF.